The 15 T cell receptor beta chains listed next were all sequenced from one sample in a study of T cell responses to AZD1222 COVID-19 vaccine. Generated by immunoSEQ multiplex PCR, the TCRdb table keeps only in-frame clones and is missing some. The sample has 130,000 to 150,000 clones, 75% to 95% seen once; the top ten hold roughly 2.8%. This specimen was peripheral blood, taken on day 0 of MenACWY control vaccination. All receptors derive from an adult in good health.

The chain couples TRBV6-5 to TRBJ2-3; D not resolved. The CDR3 extends over 12 amino acids. Trimming pared 8 bases from V and 4 bases from J, leaving 10 bases between. Germline loops: CDR1 MNHEY, CDR2 SVGAGI. In DNA form, the CDR3 reads TGTGCCAGCTCGTGGTCTTCAGATACGCAGTATTTT. This translates into CASSWSSDTQYF.

This rearrangement joins TRBV15 to TRBJ2-1, with TRBD2 matching 12 bases. Unmatched junction bases numbered 5, after V lost 0 bases and J lost 5 bases. This CDR3 is built from 17 residues. Per the germline V gene, CDR1 is LNHNV and CDR2 is YYDKDF (reference sequence). CDR3 in amino acids: CATSRDRLAGANNEQFF. The CDR3 DNA reads TGTGCCACCAGCAGAGATCGACTAGCGGGGGCCAACAATGAGCAGTTCTTC. Full variable domain (rest looked up from reference TRBV15 and TRBJ2-1): DAMVIQNPRYQVTQFGKPVTLSCSQTLNHNVMYWYQQKSSQAPKLLFHYYDKDFNNEADTPDNFQSRRPNTSFCFLDIRSPGLGDTAMYLCATSRDRLAGANNEQFFGPGTRLTVL.

The chain recombines TRBV4-2 with TRBJ2-7; D might be TRBD1 (5 bases). Germline CDR1 is LGHNA and CDR2 is YNFKEQ. V lost 0 bases, J lost 2 bases, and 14 bases lay in between. The CDR3 contains 16 residues. The CDR3 DNA is TGTGCCAGCAGCCAAGACTTAAGGGGCTCCCCCTACGAGCAGTACTTC. Translated: CASSQDLRGSPYEQYF.

V usage is TRBV28 and J usage is TRBJ2-3; weak D call: TRBD2 (5 bases). The germline V gene has CDR1 MDHEN and CDR2 SYDVKM. V gave up 6 bases and J gave up 4 bases, with 14 bases separating them. The CDR3 covers 14 residues. The CDR3: CASSRGERADTQYF. The DNA of the CDR3 is TGTGCCAGCAGCCGTGGAGAGAGGGCAGATACGCAGTATTTT.

V and J are TRBV29-1 and TRBJ2-2; 7 nucleotides align to TRBD1. Germline V gene lookup returns CDR1 SQVTM and CDR2 ANQGSEA. The V and J ends lost 6 bases and 3 bases, in that order; junction bases with no gene match: 7. The CDR3 extends over 14 amino acids. CDR3 protein: CSVAGQADTGELFF. CDR3 nucleotides: TGCAGCGTCGCAGGACAGGCGGACACCGGGGAGCTGTTTTTT.

The chain carries TRBV29-1 and TRBJ2-5; no definite D call. The CDR3 contains 11 residues. The ends were cut back, 5 bases at V and 4 bases at J, with 8 bases in the middle. CDR1 and CDR2 from the germline V gene are SQVTM and ANQGSEA. The CDR3: CSVYNGETQYF. In DNA form, the CDR3 reads TGCAGCGTTTATAACGGAGAGACCCAGTACTTC.

The rearrangement links TRBV27 to TRBJ2-1, with 12 bases that match TRBD2. Germline assignment: CDR1 MNHEY and CDR2 SMNVEV (reference sequence). The CDR3 totals 15 residues. J was trimmed by 5 bases and V by 4 bases; bases with no gene match: 3. DNA for the CDR3: TGTGCCAGCAGTTACACTAGCGGGAGGCACAATGAGCAGTTCTTC. It yields the protein CASSYTSGRHNEQFF.

This chain uses TRBV6-2 or TRBV6-3 with TRBJ2-1, with D perhaps TRBD1 (6 bases). Deletions cut 6 bases from V and 3 bases from J, with 15 bases between. Germline loops: CDR1 MNHEY, CDR2 SVGEGT. This CDR3 spans 15 amino acids. CDR3 nucleotide sequence: TGTGCCAGCAGCCGAGGACAGCTCATCTACAATGAGCAGTTCTTC. It encodes CASSRGQLIYNEQFF.

CDR3 sequence reads: CASPRQSGTGELFF. The CDR3 DNA reads TGTGCCAGCCCCCGGCAGTCGGGCACCGGGGAGCTGTTTTTT. The V call is TRBV3-1 (or the pseudogene TRBV3-2), the J call TRBJ2-2; D gene uncertain. This CDR3 region has 14 residues. Germline CDR1 is LGHDT and CDR2 is YNNKEL (reference sequence). V lost 8 bases to trimming and J lost 4 bases, with 14 bases between them.

The chain carries TRBV12-3 or TRBV12-4 and TRBJ1-5; D ambiguous. The CDR3 totals 11 residues. V was pared by 3 bases and J by 7 bases, with 4 bases between. As DNA, the CDR3 is TGTGCCAGCAGTTTGGGGCAGCCCCAGCATTTT. This codes for CASSLGQPQHF.

The chain carries TRBV28 and TRBJ2-7, with D tentatively TRBD1 (5 bases). CDR3 length: 12 residues. V was shortened by 10 bases and J by 1 base, with 11 bases between the two germline ends. Looked up from germline, CDR1 is MDHEN and CDR2 is SYDVKM. DNA of the CDR3: TGTGCCACCAACCGACAGTCCTACGAGCAGTACTTC. This gives the protein CATNRQSYEQYF.

V usage is TRBV6-5 and J usage is TRBJ1-5; 9 bases line up with TRBD1. With 6 bases clipped from V and 6 bases from J, the junction kept 6 bases outside the gene matches. The CDR3 consists of 14 residues. Germline V gene lookup returns CDR1 MNHEY and CDR2 SVGAGI. The CDR3 loop is CASRPGTGLQPQHF. The DNA of the CDR3 is TGTGCCAGCAGGCCCGGGACAGGGCTTCAGCCCCAGCATTTT.

V is TRBV3-1 (or the pseudogene TRBV3-2) and J is TRBJ1-2; D not certain. V dropped 1 base and J dropped 4 bases, with 13 bases sitting between them. This CDR3 has 15 amino acids. Looked up from germline, CDR1 is LGHDT and CDR2 is YNNKEL (reference sequence). The CDR3 sequence is CASSQVPGGFYGYTF. In DNA form, the CDR3 reads TGTGCCAGCAGCCAAGTCCCCGGAGGCTTCTATGGCTACACCTTC.

In regard to this clone: Within the sample, other DNA sequences also encode this same CDR3. This chain uses TRBV6-5 with TRBJ1-4, with unresolved D. Trimming took 7 bases from V and 7 from J, leaving 10 bases between them. CDR1 is MNHEY, CDR2 SVGAGI, per germline. This CDR3 has 12 residues. Written as DNA, the CDR3 is TGTGCCAGCACCGAAATGGGTGAAAAACTGTTTTTT. Translation gives CASTEMGEKLFF.

This clone appeared a few times. The V call is TRBV15, the J call TRBJ2-6; a possible D gene is TRBD1 (6 bases). CDR1 and CDR2 (germline): LNHNV, YYDKDF (reference sequence). V lost 3 bases, J lost 2 bases, and 8 bases lay in between. The CDR3 is 15 amino acids. CDR3 region: CATSSSGAGANVLTF. CDR3 nucleotides: TGTGCCACCAGCAGTTCAGGGGCTGGGGCCAACGTCCTGACTTTC.